This TCR beta chain comes out of a study of blood T cells in healthy people across ages. Broader study findings: Per-million-T-cell TCR beta diversity fell roughly linearly with age. Higher naive T cell percentage went strongly together with higher TCR beta diversity. Diversity was higher, and naive CD4+ cells more numerous, in long-lived donors than in aged donors.

A note on this clonotype: Its specificity is unknown. The junction does not match germline at one end; this may be a read error.

For the second PCR, which ran for roughly 6 to 12 cycles, a sample-barcoded 5' primer and a J-beta primer mix were used. TCRdb reprocessed the 5' RACE reads via MiXCR and lists one record per CDR3 protein. This sample carries about 1.5 million distinct CDR3 sequences, approximately 39% of them seen once, and the ten largest clones take about 4%. Sequencing was done on a sample of blood. This receptor was obtained from a woman between 18 and 30 years old in good health.

CDR3 sequence reads: CASSLQGGPPDMQYF. Here the CDR3 DNA reads TGTGCCAGCAGCTTGCAGGGAGGTCCTCCAGATATGCAGTATTTT. V is TRBV7-2 and J is TRBJ2-3, with D possibly being TRBD2 (6 bases). The CDR3 consists of 15 residues. Germline V gene sequence: CDR1 SGHTA, CDR2 FQGNSA.